Each of the 26 T cell receptor beta chains below was sequenced from the same sample in a study of blood T cells in healthy people across ages. Primers used in a second PCR of roughly 6 to 12 cycles were a sample-barcoded 5' primer and a J-beta primer mix. TCRdb reprocessed the 5' RACE reads with MiXCR, giving one entry per CDR3 protein. This table holds around 940,000 distinct CDR3 sequences, around 54% found once. Source material: blood. The receptors were sampled from a woman in her sixties or seventies in good health.

The rearrangement links TRBV28 to TRBJ1-1, with no clear D. V shed 5 bases and J shed 3 bases, with 7 bases lying between them. The CDR3 has 12 amino acids. Germline CDR1 and CDR2: MDHEN and SYDVKM. As DNA, the CDR3 is TGTGCCAGCAGTCCCCTTTACACTGAAGCTTTCTTT. As protein: CASSPLYTEAFF.

This chain joins TRBV28 and TRBJ2-1, with unresolved D. V shed 2 bases and J shed 5 bases, with 13 bases lying between them. The germline V gene has CDR1 MDHEN and CDR2 SYDVKM. This CDR3 contains 15 residues. CDR3 DNA sequence: TGTGCCAGCAGTTTACTCGCCGAAGGCGACAATGAGCAGTTCTTC. This sequence encodes CASSLLAEGDNEQFF.

The CDR3 loop reads CAISGRTGTYEQYF. CDR3 sequence (DNA): TGTGCCATCAGTGGGAGAACGGGAACCTACGAGCAGTACTTC. The chain recombines TRBV10-3 with TRBJ2-7, with a tentative D call TRBD2 (5 bases). Germline V gives CDR1 ENHRY, CDR2 SYGVKD. Trimming removed 4 bases at V and 2 bases at J, with 12 bases between. CDR3 size: 14 residues.

A few counts support this clonotype. This chain connects TRBV29-1 to TRBJ2-2, with TRBD2 matching 12 bases. The CDR3 has 15 amino acids. Germline CDR1 is SQVTM and CDR2 is ANQGSEA. Trimming removed 1 base from V and 5 bases from J; junction bases left unmatched: 2. The chain's CDR3 is CSVEGTSGKTGELFF. The DNA of the CDR3 is TGCAGCGTTGAAGGGACTAGCGGGAAGACCGGGGAGCTGTTTTTT.

The rearrangement links TRBV15 to TRBJ2-1; D possibly corresponds to TRBD2 (6 bases). The CDR3 is made up of 12 amino acids. Between the trimmed V and J ends, which lost 1 base and 10 bases, there was a span of 8 bases. Germline loops: CDR1 LNHNV, CDR2 YYDKDF (reference sequence). The CDR3 region has the DNA TGTGCCACCAGCAGAGCACTAGCAGAGCAGTTCTTC. Protein sequence: CATSRALAEQFF. Complete variable domain (other parts from reference TRBV15 and TRBJ2-1): DAMVIQNPRYQVTQFGKPVTLSCSQTLNHNVMYWYQQKSSQAPKLLFHYYDKDFNNEADTPDNFQSRRPNTSFCFLDIRSPGLGDTAMYLCATSRALAEQFFGPGTRLTVL.

This clonotype was seen only a few times. The V gene is TRBV7-6, the J gene TRBJ2-5; 7 bases are shared with TRBD2. Germline V gene lookup returns CDR1 SGHVS and CDR2 FNYEAQ. Trimming removed 3 bases from V and 4 bases from J; junction bases left unmatched: 14. The CDR3 sequence is 17 residues long. The CDR3: CASSLAGLGEEGETQYF. CDR3 nucleotides: TGTGCCAGCAGCTTGGCCGGACTAGGAGAAGAGGGAGAGACCCAGTACTTC.

There are a few counts of this clonotype. The CDR3 protein is CSVGGTLNTEAFF. CDR3 coding DNA: TGCAGCGTTGGCGGGACGTTGAACACTGAAGCTTTCTTT. The chain joins TRBV29-1 to TRBJ1-1; tentatively, D is TRBD1 (5 bases). CDR1 SQVTM and CDR2 ANQGSEA come from the germline V gene. The CDR3 consists of 13 residues. V was shortened by 4 bases and J by 0 bases, with 9 bases between the two germline ends.

The count of this clonotype is one. The chain has TRBV10-3 and TRBJ2-7; 13 bases line up with TRBD2. This CDR3 has 15 amino acids. Trimming cost V 10 bases and J 1 base; bases outside gene matches: 7. Germline loops: CDR1 ENHRY, CDR2 SYGVKD. CDR3 coding DNA: TGTGCCACCTTACCGACTAGCGGGAGGTCCTACGAGCAGTACTTC. Its protein is CATLPTSGRSYEQYF.

As concerns this clonotype: The junction and the germline gene differ at one end; a read error may be behind it. The chain combines TRBV18 with TRBJ1-6; D remains unclear. CDR1 and CDR2 (germline): KGHSH, LQKENI. The CDR3 has 16 amino acids. The CDR3 sequence is CAGSPTRYAVNSPLHF. In nucleotides, the CDR3 is TGTGCCGGCTCACCCACGAGATATGCTGTGAATTCACCCCTCCACTTT. Supplemented by reference TRBV18 and TRBJ1-6, the full variable domain reads NAGVMQNPRHLVRRRGQEARLRCSPMKGHSHVYWYRQLPEEGLKFMVYLQKENIIDESGMPKERFSAEFPKEGPSILRIQQVVRGDSAAYFCAGSPTRYAVNSPLHFGNGTRLTVT.

The chain employs TRBV28 and TRBJ2-7; 10 positions agree with TRBD1. CDR1 is MDHEN and CDR2 is SYDVKM in the germline V gene. The V gene end was trimmed by 5 bases and the J gene end by 4 bases; junction bases not matched to a gene: 8. The CDR3 contains 15 residues. The CDR3 spells CASSRLGDRGYEQYF. CDR3 sequence (DNA): TGTGCCAGCAGTCGACTGGGGGACAGGGGTTACGAGCAGTACTTC.

In DNA, the CDR3 is TGTGCCATCAGGGGGACAGGGATGAGGTACGAGCAGTACTTC. Translated: CAIRGTGMRYEQYF. The V call is TRBV10-3, the J call TRBJ2-7; TRBD1 agrees at 9 bases. This CDR3 is built from 14 residues. Germline V gene lookup returns CDR1 ENHRY and CDR2 SYGVKD. Unmatched junction bases numbered 7, after V lost 6 bases and J lost 4 bases.

This clonotype was seen a few times. CDR3 in DNA: TGTGCCACCAGTGATTCTGGTGGGGTGGCAGCGGGATCACAAGAGACCCAGTACTTC. Translating gives CATSDSGGVAAGSQETQYF. V gene TRBV24-1 combines with J gene TRBJ2-5; 7 nucleotides align to TRBD2. The CDR3 is made up of 19 amino acids. Trimming cost V 2 bases and J 2 bases; bases outside gene matches: 16. Germline CDR1 reads KGHDR; CDR2 reads SFDVKD.

CDR3 loop: CSARSRRNTYEQYF. The CDR3 DNA follows: TGCAGTGCTAGATCTAGGCGAAACACCTACGAGCAGTACTTC. This chain joins TRBV20-1 and TRBJ2-7; no clear D gene. Between the trimmed V and J ends, which lost 2 bases and 2 bases, there was a span of 13 bases. Germline CDR1 reads DFQATT; CDR2 reads SNEGSKA (reference sequence). CDR3 size: 14 residues.

This clonotype was found a few times. The chain couples TRBV6-5 to TRBJ2-5; tentatively, D is TRBD1 (5 bases). The CDR3 is made up of 14 amino acids. Germline V lookup: CDR1 MNHEY, CDR2 SVGAGI. V was pared by 7 bases and J by 0 bases, with 12 bases between. DNA for the CDR3: TGTGCCAGCAAGGGCAGGGCGTACCAAGAGACCCAGTACTTC. As protein: CASKGRAYQETQYF.

The genes are TRBV10-1 and TRBJ2-7, with TRBD2 matching over 10 bases. From germline, CDR1 is WNHNN and CDR2 SYGVQD (reference sequence). CDR3 length equals 15 residues. V shed 4 bases and J 7 bases; nucleotides not matched to a gene: 10. DNA of the CDR3: TGCGCCAGCAGTGGACTAGCGGGCCGTCTAGGGGAGCAGTACTTC. Protein sequence: CASSGLAGRLGEQYF.

This clonotype was detected once. V and J are TRBV20-1 and TRBJ2-2; D is unclear. The length of the CDR3 is 16 residues. The germline CDR1 and CDR2 sequences are DFQATT and SNEGSKA (reference sequence). V shed 6 bases and J shed 6 bases, with 23 bases lying between them. The CDR3 loop reads CSARKVGPKDAGELFF. The CDR3 DNA sequence: TGCAGTGCCAGGAAGGTCGGACCAAAAGACGCCGGGGAGCTGTTTTTT.

CDR3 region: CASRAGTSNTDTQYF. In nucleotides, the CDR3 is TGTGCCAGCAGGGCCGGGACTAGTAACACAGATACGCAGTATTTT. V is TRBV12-3 or TRBV12-4 and J is TRBJ2-3, with 8 bases matching TRBD2. The J segment lost 2 bases and the V segment lost 6 bases, leaving 7 bases of the junction unmatched. The CDR3 has 15 residues.

The genes are TRBV4-2 and TRBJ1-5, with D possibly being TRBD1 (6 bases). Germline CDR1 reads LGHNA; CDR2 reads YNFKEQ. The CDR3 has 15 residues. Trimming cost V 3 bases and J 9 bases, with 18 bases left between them. The CDR3 nucleotides are TGTGCCAGCAGCCAGGGGTTGGGGGGCAGCCGGCCCCAGCATTTT. Amino acids: CASSQGLGGSRPQHF.

Comment on this clonotype: Being one base from a much bigger clone, this may be a read error. The rearrangement links TRBV12-3 or TRBV12-4 to TRBJ1-2; D not certain. The CDR3 spans 14 residues. V lost 5 bases to trimming and J lost 1 base, with 11 bases between them. CDR3 amino acids: CASSVKGINYGYTF. DNA for the CDR3: TGTGCCAGCAGTGTGAAAGGGATTAACTATGGCTACACCTTC.

This clonotype was seen a few times. This chain joins TRBV7-2 and TRBJ2-3, with a possible D match to TRBD1 (7 bases). The germline V gene has CDR1 SGHTA and CDR2 FQGNSA. V was pared by 2 bases and J by 4 bases, with 19 bases between. The CDR3 has 17 amino acids. The DNA of the CDR3 is TGTGCCAGCAGCTTACCCGGAGGGACCAGGGGGGCAGATACGCAGTATTTT. It encodes CASSLPGGTRGADTQYF.

The V call is TRBV10-1, the J call TRBJ2-7; D is tentatively TRBD1 or TRBD2 (5 bases each). The CDR3 runs to 18 residues. Germline lookup yields CDR1 WNHNN and CDR2 SYGVQD (reference sequence). V was trimmed by 8 bases and J by 3 bases, leaving 29 bases between them. DNA for the CDR3: TGCGCCAGCCGCGATTCTACCGGGGCCTGTATACGACGCTACGAGCAGTACTTC. It codes for CASRDSTGACIRRYEQYF.

The chain combines TRBV2 with TRBJ1-2, with 7 bases lining up with TRBD1. V lost 6 bases and J lost 8; bases outside the gene matches: 15. In germline, CDR1 is SNHLY, CDR2 FYNNEI. The CDR3 consists of 15 residues. CDR3 coding DNA: TGTGCCAGCAGACCCACAGGGGCAGGTTCCCCCGGCTACACCTTC. Translation: CASRPTGAGSPGYTF.

This clonotype has just a few counts. The chain joins TRBV15 to TRBJ2-3, with D unclear. The germline V gene has CDR1 LNHNV and CDR2 YYDKDF (reference sequence). Trimming removed 6 bases at V and 2 bases at J, with 3 bases between. The CDR3 sequence is 11 residues long. The CDR3 DNA follows: TGTGCCACCAGGAACACAGATACGCAGTATTTT. Its protein product is CATRNTDTQYF.

With respect to this clonotype: A read error may explain this, as a much larger clone is one base away. The chain couples TRBV2 to TRBJ2-7; a possible D gene is TRBD1 (6 bases). Germline V CDR1 and CDR2: SNHLY, FYNNEI. CDR3 length equals 13 residues. V was pared by 8 bases and J by 2 bases, with 13 bases between. CDR3 residues: CASFGTRTYEQYF. In DNA, the CDR3 is TGTGCCAGCTTCGGGACAAGAACCTACGAGCAGTACTTC.

CDR3 residues: CASSEGTIHTQYF. CDR3 DNA: TGTGCCAGCAGTGAAGGGACGATACATACGCAGTATTTT. The rearrangement joins TRBV6-1 to TRBJ2-3; the D is unclear. CDR1 is MNHNS, CDR2 SASEGT, per germline. Between the trimmed V and J ends, which lost 1 base and 7 bases, there was a span of 9 bases. The CDR3 length is 13 residues.

This clonotype was observed a handful of times. The chain uses TRBV7-9 and TRBJ1-4, with D possibly TRBD1 on 6 matching bases. The CDR3 consists of 17 residues. V dropped 0 bases and J dropped 3 bases, with 14 bases sitting between them. CDR1 SEHNR and CDR2 FQNEAQ come from the germline V gene (reference sequence). CDR3 nucleotides: TGTGCCAGCAGCTTAGCTGTCCGTGGACAGCCTAATGAAAAACTGTTTTTT. It encodes CASSLAVRGQPNEKLFF.